This TCR beta chain appears in the sequencing data of a study of identical twins. Study results and caveats: There were fewer insertions in abundant cord blood beta clonotypes, but memory repertoires showed no such pattern. The study found excess low generation probability among twin-shared out-of-frame alpha sequences.

The CDR3 extends over 14 amino acids. Germline V gene sequence: CDR1 DFQATT, CDR2 SNEGSKA (reference sequence). V lost 5 bases and J lost 9; bases outside the gene matches: 7. This clonotype has just a few counts. Its specificity is unknown. Each CDR3 protein is one row after TCRdb ran MiXCR on the 5' RACE reads. Of fewer than 250,000 distinct CDR3 sequences in the sample, around 8.1% are singletons; the top ten hold less than 2%. In addition, the sample was reused for a study of yellow fever vaccine responses in identical twins.

The chain recombines TRBV20-1 with TRBJ2-1, with 13 bases matching TRBD2. This sequence originates from a woman in her late teens or twenties in good health. Sequencing was done on a sample of memory (CD45RO+) T cells sorted from blood. The CDR3 loop reads CSAAGLAGNGEQFF. The CDR3 DNA follows: TGCAGTGCTGCGGGACTAGCGGGGAACGGTGAGCAGTTCTTC.